The T cell receptor (beta chain) described here comes from a study of blood T cell repertoires in COVID-19. This clone occurred a few times. Germline CDR1 and CDR2: SGHNT and YYREEE (reference sequence). The V end was cut by 4 bases, the J end by 3 bases, with 13 bases between. This CDR3 region has 15 residues. Original handling: Amplification of reference gene primers provided the estimated nucleated cell counts. Method: immunoSEQ multiplex PCR; TCRdb's copy keeps in-frame clones and lacks some. Clone size and the V and J calls come from that table; the DNA yielded D and trimming. Of around 230,000 clones in the sample, 88% were seen once.

Sample: PBMCs or T cells enriched from blood (not recorded which). The chain is built from TRBV5-4 and TRBJ1-4; D perhaps matches TRBD1 (5 bases). The TCR was taken from a woman aged 25-40 years who had recovered from COVID-19. The DNA for the CDR3 is TGTGCCAGCAGCGTATCAGGGCATTCTAATGAAAAACTGTTTTTT. It yields the protein CASSVSGHSNEKLFF. The complete variable domain, with remaining parts taken from reference TRBV5-4 and TRBJ1-4, reads ETGVTQSPTHLIKTRGQQVTLRCSSQSGHNTVSWYQQALGQGPQFIFQYYREEENGRGNFPPRFSGLQFPNYSSELNVNALELDDSALYLCASSVSGHSNEKLFFGSGTQLSVL.